Described below is a single TCR beta chain sequence and its context. Each exposed participant met a COVID-19 case in the 2 weeks preceding study entry. The entry originates in a study of blood T cell repertoires in COVID-19. Study-level background: From the United States, Italy and Spain came samples of acute and convalescent COVID-19.

With 1 base removed from V and 1 base from J, the gap between germline ends came to 8 bases. This CDR3 region has 15 residues. The V gene's germline CDR1 is SGHAT and CDR2 FQNNGV. Sequencing used immunoSEQ multiplex PCR; TCRdb keeps in-frame clones, though not all of them. The sample consists of 330,000 or so clones, almost 90% of them appearing once. The sample consisted of PBMCs or T cells enriched from blood (not recorded which). This TCR derives from a woman aged 25 to 45 who had been exposed to COVID-19. The rearrangement uses TRBV11-2 and TRBJ1-5, with D maybe TRBD1 (6 bases). The DNA for the CDR3 is TGTGCCAGCAGCTTAGTTACAGGGAGCAATCAGCCCCAGCATTTT. Translating gives CASSLVTGSNQPQHF.